This TCR beta chain came from a study of blood T cell repertoires in COVID-19 (dated by TCRdb to 2020 to 2021). For the wider study: The collaborator samples originated in the United States, Italy and Spain and spanned the acute and convalescent phases of COVID-19. The material from the prospective study consisted of cDNA or gDNA derived from T cells, B-cell-depleted T cells, or PBMCs. The dataset comprised deeply sampled blood TCRbeta repertoires from subjects exposed to, actively infected with, or recovered from COVID-19. A freely available public database, intended as a resource for researchers studying the immune response to SARS-CoV-2, is where the repertoires were released. The samples were drawn from the first 160 participants of the ongoing ImmuneRACE study and from some 1,300 subjects provided by 6 global collaborators. Sample metadata almost always included a de-identified subject ID, COVID-19 status, age in years and sex. Where available, HLA class I and class II types were obtained from metadata supplied by the sample provider rather than from assay-based typing.

Concerning this clone itself: Its antigen target is currently unknown. Base qualities are not recorded, but no much larger clone differs from it by a single base.

The full study reports these points: The amount of clinical and demographic metadata varied by source and participant and was provided uncurated.

TCRbeta CDR3 regions were amplified from genomic DNA using the immunoSEQ Assay, a bias-controlled multiplex PCR. Concerning the study's data processing: Nucleated cell counts per sample were estimated from amplification of reference gene primers within the assay. To quantify the absolute abundance of each unique TCRbeta CDR3 rearrangement, sequence reads were collapsed and filtered. For each sample, productive Simpson clonality was calculated by taking the square root of Simpson's diversity index across productive rearrangements. Drawn from immuneACCESS, this table holds only the in-frame rearrangements with V and J called that TCRdb kept. Clones are partly lost; checked studies trace under half to an unresolved V gene and leave the rest unexplained. D and trimming come from the DNA, and the V and J calls and clone size come from that table. This sample comprises around 80,000 clones, 65% to 80% of them detected only once. The top ten clonotypes cover 15% to 20% of the sample.

Whole blood was collected in K2EDTA tubes by collaborating institutions according to the institutions' own protocols. Collaborator samples were shipped for TCRbeta analysis as frozen whole blood, isolated PBMCs, or DNA extracted from either sample type. This clonotype was obtained from an elderly woman with active or convalescent COVID-19. The specimen sequenced was peripheral blood.

The CDR3 is CASTETGESNSPLHF. The base sequence is TGTGCCAGCACCGAGACAGGAGAGAGTAATTCACCCCTCCACTTT. In this chain, TRBV7-2 is recombined with TRBJ1-6, with TRBD1 as a weak D call on 6 bases. CDR1 and CDR2 are read off the germline V gene as SGHTA and FQGNSA. Inclusive of the bounding cysteine and phenylalanine, the CDR3 is 15 residues long. Only the CDR3 DNA stays, 45 bases, in frame from base 1. V loses 7 bases, J loses 6 bases, and the germline ends lie 16 bases apart. Reference TRBV7-2 and TRBJ1-6 genes cover what lies past the CDR3, so the full variable domain is GAGVSQSPSNKVTEKGKDVELRCDPISGHTALYWYRQSLGQGLEFLIYFQGNSAPDKSGLPSDRFSAERTGGSVSTLTIQRTQQEDSAVYLCASTETGESNSPLHFGNGTRLTVT.